This TCR beta chain was profiled in a study of a mutant IDH1 vaccine in newly diagnosed glioma. Study context: Therapy received beforehand was radiotherapy, temozolomide, or both, with most patients given both.

Specified time point: week 5, during vaccination. Each dose of the vaccine consisted of 300 ug of mutant IDH1 20-mer peptide, with topical imiquimod. Sequencing was performed with immunoSEQ multiplex PCR; in TCRdb, only in-frame clones are kept and a portion is missing. The table has about 26,000 clones, 65% to 85% seen once; the top ten hold 6% to 8.5%. The sample holds a few counts of this clone. Its antigen is currently unknown. Germline trimming cut 6 bases from V and 1 base from J; bases unmatched to any gene: 3. Germline lookup yields CDR1 SNHLY and CDR2 FYNNEI. This CDR3 is 15 amino acids long. The sample was PBMCs, taken from a glioma patient whose treatment included an IDH1 peptide vaccine. The clonotype originates from a man between 35 and 55 years old with glioma. Some clones in this sample may be carry-over from other donors' samples. The chain links TRBV2 to TRBJ1-5; 10 bases are shared with TRBD1. The CDR3 region has the DNA TGTGCCAGCAGCCGGACAGGGGGAAGCAATCAGCCCCAGCATTTT. Translation gives CASSRTGGSNQPQHF.